One sample yielded the 32 T cell receptor beta chains listed below, sequenced in a study of naive and memory T cell subsets. An equimolar mix of two oligonucleotides served as the beta constant-region primer for TRBC1 and TRBC2. TCRdb redid the calling of the UMI-ligation and nested PCR reads with MiXCR, one entry per CDR3 protein. The top ten clones hold approximately 0.93% of a sample with some 83,000 distinct CDR3 sequences, about an eighth of them seen once. The sequenced material came from central memory CD4+ T cells from blood. The receptors derive from a human donor in good health.

This clonotype was detected only a few times. The CDR3 sequence is CASSTPPEETQYF. CDR3 nucleotides: TGTGCCAGCAGTACACCACCGGAGGAGACCCAGTACTTC. V usage is TRBV12-3 or TRBV12-4 and J usage is TRBJ2-5; no firm D call. Trimming cost V 5 bases and J 5 bases, with 12 bases left between them. The CDR3 spans 13 residues.

There are a few counts of this clonotype. V gene TRBV7-9 combines with J gene TRBJ2-7; 9 positions match TRBD2. The CDR3 runs to 14 residues. V was clipped by 5 bases and J by 4 bases; unmatched bases: 6. Germline CDR1 SEHNR, CDR2 FQNEAQ (reference sequence). The CDR3 bases are TGTGCCAGCAGCGGTTGGGGACTAGCTTACGAGCAGTACTTC. Its translation is CASSGWGLAYEQYF.

The chain is built from TRBV20-1 and TRBJ1-1; D call uncertain. Per the germline V gene, CDR1 is DFQATT and CDR2 is SNEGSKA (reference sequence). The ends were cut back, 6 bases at V and 5 bases at J, with 13 bases in the middle. This CDR3 comprises 12 residues. CDR3 sequence (DNA): TGCAGTGCAGTAGGCCTCAGTACTGAAGCTTTCTTT. As protein: CSAVGLSTEAFF.

This clonotype has a count of ten or more. The V call is TRBV6-5, the J call TRBJ2-1, with 9 positions matching TRBD2. J was trimmed by 0 bases and V by 5 bases; bases with no gene match: 5. The CDR3 contains 16 residues. Germline V lookup: CDR1 MNHEY, CDR2 SVGAGI. CDR3 protein: CASSPSGMISYNEQFF. The CDR3 coding sequence is TGTGCCAGCAGTCCTAGCGGGATGATCTCCTACAATGAGCAGTTCTTC.

V is TRBV18 and J is TRBJ2-7, with 8 bases lining up with TRBD2. V lost 3 bases, J lost 6 bases, and 1 base stayed unmatched. The CDR3 totals 12 residues. CDR1 and CDR2 (germline): KGHSH, LQKENI. Here the CDR3 reads CASSPLAGEQYF. In nucleotides, the CDR3 is TGTGCCAGCTCACCTCTAGCGGGCGAGCAGTACTTC.

This clonotype was seen only a few times. The chain links TRBV10-1 to TRBJ2-7; D gene unclear. Trimming left V 4 bases short and J 7 bases short, with 11 bases between. The CDR3 length is 12 residues. The germline CDR1 and CDR2 sequences are WNHNN and SYGVQD (reference sequence). The CDR3 DNA is TGCGCCAGCAGTGGTGGCGGAGAGGAGCAGTACTTC. This encodes CASSGGGEEQYF.

This clonotype was seen a few times. The chain employs TRBV12-3 or TRBV12-4 and TRBJ1-1, with D uncertain. V was shortened by 6 bases and J by 8 bases, with 16 bases between the two germline ends. The CDR3 is made up of 13 amino acids. For the CDR3, the DNA is TGTGCCAGCAGCCGCCGGGAGGGTCCCGAAGCTTTCTTT. Its protein product is CASSRREGPEAFF.

The sample holds many counts of this clonotype. This rearrangement joins TRBV20-1 to TRBJ2-1, with TRBD2 matching over 11 bases. The ends lost 3 bases at V and 0 bases at J; junction bases unmatched: 1. The CDR3 loop spans 15 amino acids. Per the germline V gene, CDR1 is DFQATT and CDR2 is SNEGSKA (reference sequence). The CDR3 coding sequence is TGCAGTGCTAGTAGCGGGAGGGCCTCCTACAATGAGCAGTTCTTC. Translated, it gives CSASSGRASYNEQFF.

This chain uses TRBV6-2 or TRBV6-3 with TRBJ2-2; D may be TRBD2 (6 bases). The V gene's germline CDR1 is MNHEY and CDR2 SVGEGT. The CDR3 loop spans 14 amino acids. With 6 bases removed from V and 4 bases from J, the gap between germline ends came to 12 bases. The CDR3 region is CASRSGGSTGELFF. The CDR3 DNA sequence: TGTGCCAGCAGATCCGGGGGTAGCACCGGGGAGCTGTTTTTT.

Worth noting for this clonotype: Its ends do not fully match the called genes, so a read error is possible. V and J are TRBV20-1 and TRBJ1-4; 8 bases agree with TRBD1. This CDR3 region has 14 residues. Germline-derived CDR1 and CDR2 are DFQATT and SNEGSKA (reference sequence). CDR3 protein: CSASTQGAGENLFF. Written as DNA, the CDR3 is TGCAGTGCTAGTACCCAGGGGGCTGGAGAAAATCTGTTTTTT.

This clonotype has ten or more counts. The CDR3, as DNA: TGTGCCAGCAGCCAAGCGATGGGGAAGAACACCGGGGAGCTGTTTTTT. It yields the protein CASSQAMGKNTGELFF. V gene TRBV4-2 combines with J gene TRBJ2-2; D not resolved. The CDR3 covers 16 residues. The germline V gene has CDR1 LGHNA and CDR2 YNFKEQ. V was clipped by 1 base and J by 1 base, with 10 bases between them.

This clonotype was observed a few times. This sequence joins TRBV18 and TRBJ2-2; D is perhaps TRBD1 (5 bases). Per germline, CDR1 KGHSH and CDR2 LQKENI. V lost 4 bases to trimming and J lost 7 bases, with 10 bases between them. The CDR3 is 13 residues long. The CDR3 reads CASSRQKDGELFF. In DNA form, the CDR3 reads TGTGCCAGCTCACGACAGAAAGACGGGGAGCTGTTTTTT.

This clonotype was counted at least ten times. This rearrangement joins TRBV7-2 to TRBJ2-6; D gene unclear. Germline V CDR1 and CDR2: SGHTA, FQGNSA. This CDR3 has 15 residues. V was shortened by 6 bases and J by 1 base, with 10 bases between the two germline ends. The CDR3 region is CASSSLGSGANVLTF. The CDR3 DNA reads TGTGCCAGCAGTTCGCTTGGGTCTGGGGCCAACGTCCTGACTTTC.

This clonotype turned up a few times. J is TRBJ1-2 and V is TRBV6-5, with 8 positions matching TRBD1. This CDR3 has 15 amino acids. Losses at the gene ends were 2 bases for V and 2 bases for J; bases not matched to a gene: 4. The germline gives CDR1 MNHEY, CDR2 SVGAGI. CDR3 DNA sequence: TGTGCCAGCAGTTACGGCCGGACAGGGAACTATGGCTACACCTTC. Amino acid sequence: CASSYGRTGNYGYTF.

The chain employs TRBV20-1 and TRBJ1-1; unclear D gene. In germline, CDR1 is DFQATT, CDR2 SNEGSKA (reference sequence). The CDR3 totals 11 residues. V was trimmed by 2 bases and J by 7 bases, leaving 8 bases between them. The CDR3: CSARYGYEAFF. DNA of the CDR3: TGCAGTGCTAGATACGGCTATGAAGCTTTCTTT.

This clonotype was seen only a few times. The gene calls are TRBV10-1 and TRBJ1-1; unclear D gene. Per the germline V gene, CDR1 is WNHNN and CDR2 is SYGVQD (reference sequence). Trimming left V 4 bases short and J 7 bases short, with 7 bases between. The CDR3 contains 11 residues. Written as DNA, the CDR3 is TGCGCCAGCAGTGCTGTCCTTGAAGCTTTCTTT. Encoded protein: CASSAVLEAFF.

This clonotype turned up a few times. The chain is built from TRBV20-1 and TRBJ2-4; maybe TRBD1 (6 bases). Trimming removed 0 bases at V and 0 bases at J, with 9 bases between. Looked up from germline, CDR1 is DFQATT and CDR2 is SNEGSKA (reference sequence). The CDR3 sequence is 15 residues long. The CDR3 loop reads CSARDPGEAKNIQYF. CDR3 DNA: TGCAGTGCTAGAGATCCAGGGGAAGCCAAAAACATTCAGTACTTC.

The CDR3 loop reads CASSATSGSVYNEQFF. The CDR3 DNA is TGTGCCAGTAGTGCCACTAGCGGGAGTGTATACAATGAGCAGTTCTTC. This sequence joins TRBV19 and TRBJ2-1, with 11 positions matching TRBD2. Germline V lookup: CDR1 LNHDA, CDR2 SQIVND (reference sequence). The CDR3 contains 16 residues. V lost 5 bases, J lost 4 bases, and 7 bases stayed unmatched. The full variable domain, in which reference TRBV19 and TRBJ2-1 provide the parts outside the CDR3, is DGGITQSPKYLFRKEGQNVTLSCEQNLNHDAMYWYRQDPGQGLRLIYYSQIVNDFQKGDIAEGYSVSREKKESFPLTVTSAQKNPTAFYLCASSATSGSVYNEQFFGPGTRLTVL.

This clonotype was counted between two and nine times. V gene TRBV5-1 combines with J gene TRBJ1-3; 9 bases match TRBD1. Trimming took 4 bases from V and 7 from J; bases not matched to a gene: 6. Germline V lookup: CDR1 SGHRS, CDR2 YFSETQ. The CDR3 totals 14 residues. The CDR3 coding sequence is TGCGCCAGCAGCGCCGGACAGGGGAGCAACACCATATATTTT. Protein sequence: CASSAGQGSNTIYF. Full variable domain (rest looked up from reference TRBV5-1 and TRBJ1-3): KAGVTQTPRYLIKTRGQQVTLSCSPISGHRSVSWYQQTPGQGLQFLFEYFSETQRNKGNFPGRFSGRQFSNSRSEMNVSTLELGDSALYLCASSAGQGSNTIYFGEGSWLTVV.

The CDR3 DNA is TGTGCCAGCAGTTACTTAAACATCGCGACTAGCGGGACTAATGAGCAGTTCTTC. This codes for CASSYLNIATSGTNEQFF. The chain carries TRBV6-2 or TRBV6-3 and TRBJ2-1; 11 nucleotides line up with TRBD2. The germline gives CDR1 MNHEY, CDR2 SVGEGT. J lost 7 bases, V lost 1 base, and 12 bases had no gene match. This CDR3 comprises 18 residues.

This clonotype has at least ten counts. The chain couples TRBV20-1 to TRBJ2-7, with 13 bases aligning to TRBD2. The CDR3 is made up of 14 amino acids. Trimming took 5 bases from V and 5 from J; bases not matched to a gene: 6. Germline V CDR1 and CDR2: DFQATT, SNEGSKA (reference sequence). CDR3 sequence (DNA): TGCAGTGCTTTTTGGACTAGCGGGAGCGACGAGCAGTACTTC. Its protein product is CSAFWTSGSDEQYF.

This clonotype came up many times. The J gene is TRBJ2-5, the V gene TRBV27, with no clear D. The CDR3 runs 14 residues. The germline V and J ends were trimmed by 3 bases and 5 bases, with 13 bases remaining between them. Germline lookup yields CDR1 MNHEY and CDR2 SMNVEV (reference sequence). The CDR3 loop is CASSLTRRGETQYF. Written as DNA, the CDR3 is TGTGCCAGCAGTTTGACCCGGCGTGGGGAGACCCAGTACTTC.

The V call is TRBV6-2 or TRBV6-3, the J call TRBJ1-5; unclear D gene. The length of the CDR3 is 15 residues. The germline V gene encodes CDR1 MNHEY and CDR2 SVGEGT. Trimming shortened V by 0 bases and J by 3 bases, and 9 bases separated the two germline ends. The CDR3 sequence is CASSYSPEFNQPQHF. The DNA of the CDR3 is TGTGCCAGCAGTTACTCCCCGGAGTTCAATCAGCCCCAGCATTTT.

This clonotype was observed a handful of times. The J gene is TRBJ1-1, the V gene TRBV20-1, with D tentatively TRBD1 (5 bases). Germline assignment: CDR1 DFQATT and CDR2 SNEGSKA (reference sequence). V dropped 3 bases and J dropped 6 bases, with 20 bases sitting between them. The CDR3 has 15 residues. In nucleotides, the CDR3 is TGCAGTGCTAGTGGTCGGGCAACCCTAGGGGCTGAAGCTTTCTTT. Amino acids: CSASGRATLGAEAFF.

This clonotype was detected only a few times. The genes are TRBV5-1 and TRBJ1-6; 7 nucleotides line up with TRBD1. The germline V gene has CDR1 SGHRS and CDR2 YFSETQ. The junction had 5 bases not matched to a gene; V was cut back by 4 bases and J by 4 bases. This CDR3 comprises 15 residues. The CDR3 loop is CASSLGQAYNSPLHF. The CDR3 DNA is TGCGCCAGCAGCCTCGGACAGGCTTATAATTCACCCCTCCACTTT.

This rearrangement joins TRBV12-3 or TRBV12-4 to TRBJ2-5; 9 bases agree with TRBD2. CDR3 length: 15 residues. J was trimmed by 5 bases and V by 3 bases; bases with no gene match: 7. Here the CDR3 DNA reads TGTGCCAGCAGTTTGTCGGCGGGAGGGGTGGAGACCCAGTACTTC. Protein product: CASSLSAGGVETQYF.

This chain uses TRBV29-1 with TRBJ2-6, with 11 bases identical to TRBD1. The CDR3 has 17 amino acids. Trimming at V came to 5 bases and at J to 4 bases, leaving 10 bases not matched to a gene. CDR1 is SQVTM, CDR2 ANQGSEA, per germline. The CDR3 is CSVFPGTGGLGANVLTF. CDR3 in DNA: TGCAGCGTTTTCCCCGGGACAGGGGGATTGGGGGCCAACGTCCTGACTTTC. The whole variable domain, filled in from reference TRBV29-1 and TRBJ2-6, reads SAVISQKPSRDICQRGTSLTIQCQVDSQVTMMFWYRQQPGQSLTLIATANQGSEATYESGFVIDKFPISRPNLTFSTLTVSNMSPEDSSIYLCSVFPGTGGLGANVLTFGAGSRLTVL.

This clonotype came up many times. CDR3 coding DNA: TGTGCCAGCAGCCAAGAGGACTTCTACAATGAGCAGTTCTTC. It yields the protein CASSQEDFYNEQFF. The chain recombines TRBV4-2 with TRBJ2-1; D is possibly TRBD2 (5 bases). The CDR3 is made up of 14 amino acids. Germline assignment: CDR1 LGHNA and CDR2 YNFKEQ. V was shortened by 0 bases and J by 3 bases, with 6 bases between the two germline ends.

This clonotype was observed once. The V and J genes are TRBV27 and TRBJ2-7; possibly TRBD1 for D (7 bases). Germline CDR1 and CDR2: MNHEY and SMNVEV (reference sequence). V shed 11 bases and J shed 5 bases, with 22 bases lying between them. The CDR3 sequence is 14 residues long. In DNA form, the CDR3 reads TGTGCCTCCAGTTTAGAACAGGGGAGGAACGAGCAGTACTTC. Protein product: CASSLEQGRNEQYF.

The chain couples TRBV6-4 to TRBJ2-1, with TRBD2 identical over 10 bases. CDR1 and CDR2 (germline): MRHNA, SNTAGT. V dropped 4 bases and J dropped 6; count of bases not matched to a gene: 6. This CDR3 is 15 amino acids long. The CDR3 loop reads CASSVGLAAVNEQFF. CDR3 sequence (DNA): TGTGCCAGCAGTGTCGGACTAGCGGCAGTCAATGAGCAGTTCTTC.

J is TRBJ2-5 and V is TRBV20-1; 11 bases are shared with TRBD2. Germline V CDR1 and CDR2: DFQATT, SNEGSKA (reference sequence). This CDR3 region has 17 residues. V was clipped by 0 bases and J by 2 bases; unmatched bases: 8. The CDR3 spells CSARDPQVAGGQETQYF. CDR3 in DNA: TGCAGTGCTAGAGACCCCCAGGTAGCGGGGGGGCAAGAGACCCAGTACTTC.

The CDR3 sequence is CASRSRVNQPQHF. The DNA of the CDR3 is TGTGCCAGCAGGAGTAGGGTTAATCAGCCCCAGCATTTT. J is TRBJ1-5 and V is TRBV28; D uncertain. Germline V gene lookup returns CDR1 MDHEN and CDR2 SYDVKM. The CDR3 spans 13 residues. The V end was cut by 6 bases, the J end by 4 bases, with 10 bases between.